These T cell receptor beta chains were read from a single sample in a study of T cells after yellow fever vaccination. TCRdb fed the 5' RACE reads into MiXCR, producing one record per CDR3 protein. Of 310,000 or so distinct CDR3 sequences in the sample, 3% to 4.5% were seen once. The source was PBMCs, collected on the day of the yellow fever booster vaccination. Receptors originate from a man between 18 and 35 years old who received the YFV17D yellow fever vaccine. Both conserved end residues are part of each CDR3. Where a row states a size, it is once, few, many or the class of an expanded clone; other rows omit it.

CDR3,J,size,V
CSARRGGSYNEQFF,TRBJ2-1,many,TRBV20-1
CASSSSLLAGIMETQYF,TRBJ2-5,NA,TRBV7-2
CASSNQGVNTEAFF,TRBJ1-1,few,TRBV3-1
CASSDKFGYTF,TRBJ1-2,NA,TRBV28
CASSLETISYEQYF,TRBJ2-7,NA,TRBV11-2
CASSQDLGGRPGELFF,TRBJ2-2,NA,TRBV4-3
CASSLVGVGTDTQYF,TRBJ2-3,few,TRBV7-7
CASSLGTSAIQETQYF,TRBJ2-5,many,TRBV19
CASSFPGSPMNTEAFF,TRBJ1-1,few,TRBV7-2
CASRSVGAPFYEQYF,TRBJ2-7,NA,TRBV5-1
CASGFGGKQPQHF,TRBJ1-5,NA,TRBV12-5
CASSLWSNNEQFF,TRBJ2-1,many,TRBV5-1
CASSLADVAYGYTF,TRBJ1-2,few,TRBV5-1
CASTLGTYGYTF,TRBJ1-2,many,TRBV28
CASRANRAGNEQFF,TRBJ2-1,many,TRBV6-5
CAWSPVIGELFF,TRBJ2-2,many,TRBV30
CSVPPLIAGGTYNEQFF,TRBJ2-1,many,TRBV29-1
CASSGDRHSYEQYF,TRBJ2-7,many,TRBV2
CASSPAGTDTQYF,TRBJ2-3,many,TRBV7-3
CASSRTGGATVAFF,TRBJ1-1,few,TRBV4-1
CASSQEGLGGDLDTQYF,TRBJ2-3,NA,TRBV4-1
CASSQLGLLYQAKNIQYF,TRBJ2-4,many,TRBV4-1